A selection of T cell receptor beta chains follows, all from one sample in a study of shared clonotypes between healthy human individuals. This table comes from immunoSEQ multiplex PCR, and its TCRdb copy is limited to in-frame clones, with some not included. The table records about 1,800,000 clones, about 95% of them present only once. Sequencing was done on a sample of naive CD8+ T cells sorted from blood. The receptor source for this set is a man between 18 and 29 years old in good health. Each CDR3 is given with its conserved first and last residue. The D gene is left open where the match is weak. Size values are once, few and many counts, or a class for expanded clones, and some rows have none.

TRBV9	TRBD1	13	TRBJ2-3	.	CASSVAGGDTQYF	TGTGCCAGCAGCGTAGCAGGGGGCGATACGCAGTATTTT
TRBV9	TRBD1	14	TRBJ2-7	.	CASSVGGQGYEQYF	TGTGCCAGCAGCGTAGGGGGACAGGGCTACGAGCAGTACTTC
TRBV5-6	.	14	TRBJ2-7	.	CASRTQGSSYEQYF	TGTGCCAGCAGGACACAGGGTAGCTCCTACGAGCAGTACTTC
TRBV27	.	14	TRBJ1-1	.	CASSLGRVSTEAFF	TGTGCCAGCAGTTTAGGGCGGGTGAGCACTGAAGCTTTCTTT
TRBV4-3	.	18	TRBJ2-3	.	CASSQDGDPRSSTDTQYF	TGCGCCAGCAGCCAAGATGGGGACCCCCGTTCTAGCACAGATACGCAGTATTTT
TRBV7-8	TRBD2	15	TRBJ2-1	.	CASNPGLAGDGEQFF	TGTGCCAGCAACCCGGGACTAGCGGGAGACGGTGAGCAGTTCTTC
TRBV5-6	.	12	TRBJ1-1	.	CASSWGSTEAFF	TGTGCCAGCAGCTGGGGGAGTACTGAAGCTTTCTTT
TRBV9	.	15	TRBJ2-1	.	CASSVDGSLNNEQFF	TGTGCCAGCAGCGTAGACGGTAGCCTAAACAATGAGCAGTTCTTC
TRBV6-6	.	16	TRBJ2-4	once	CASSSLGGLAKNIQYF	TGTGCCAGCAGTTCCCTCGGGGGGCTAGCCAAAAACATTCAGTACTTC
TRBV2	TRBD1	14	TRBJ2-7	.	CASRETGGTYEQYF	TGTGCCAGCAGAGAGACAGGGGGAACCTACGAGCAGTACTTC
TRBV28	.	14	TRBJ2-2	.	CATSQRLNTGELFF	TGTGCCACCTCCCAGCGACTAAACACCGGGGAGCTGTTTTTT
TRBV28	TRBD1	13	TRBJ2-5	.	CASSVGTAQNQYF	TGTGCCAGCAGTGTGGGGACAGCCCAGAACCAGTACTTC
TRBV9	.	13	TRBJ1-6	once	CASSVETNSPLHF	TGTGCCAGCAGCGTAGAAACCAATTCACCCCTCCACTTT
TRBV5-6	.	12	TRBJ2-1	.	CASSLGIEEQFF	TGTGCCAGCAGCTTGGGTATCGAGGAGCAGTTCTTC
TRBV5-6	.	13	TRBJ2-7	.	CASSLGSSYEQYF	TGTGCCAGCAGCCTGGGGTCCTCCTACGAGCAGTACTTC
TRBV29-1	.	14	TRBJ1-2	.	CSVEGRTTNYGYTF	TGCAGCGTTGAAGGCAGAACCACTAACTATGGCTACACCTTC
TRBV5-4	.	12	TRBJ2-2	.	CASSYQAGELFF	TGTGCCAGCAGCTATCAGGCCGGGGAGCTGTTTTTT
TRBV7-9	.	16	TRBJ2-5	.	CASSPSSSDPQETQYF	TGTGCCAGCAGCCCGTCTTCTTCCGACCCCCAAGAGACCCAGTACTTC
TRBV7-2	.	13	TRBJ2-1	.	CASSSGLTNEQFF	TGTGCCAGCAGCTCGGGACTCACCAATGAGCAGTTCTTC
TRBV12-5	TRBD2	16	TRBJ2-1	.	CASGLGLAGRYNEQFF	TGTGCTAGTGGTTTGGGGCTAGCGGGGAGGTACAATGAGCAGTTCTTC
TRBV7-9	.	15	TRBJ1-5	.	CASSLGTLSNQPQHF	TGTGCCAGCAGCCTAGGGACACTGAGCAATCAGCCCCAGCATTTT
TRBV4-3	.	15	TRBJ2-3	once	CASSQDLARTDTQYF	TGCGCCAGCAGCCAAGATCTAGCCCGCACAGATACGCAGTATTTT
TRBV30	.	16	TRBJ1-2	.	CAWSLTKGAGLYGYTF	TGTGCCTGGAGCCTTACAAAGGGCGCAGGGCTCTATGGCTACACCTTC
TRBV27	TRBD1	16	TRBJ1-3	.	CARNILPTGPGNTIYF	TGTGCCAGGAATATCCTACCGACAGGGCCTGGAAACACCATATATTTT
TRBV7-9	.	14	TRBJ2-7	.	CASSGGPGLYEQYF	TGTGCCAGCAGCGGAGGCCCAGGGTTATACGAGCAGTACTTC
TRBV27	TRBD1	14	TRBJ1-5	.	CASSYTGGSQPQHF	TGTGCCAGCAGTTACACAGGGGGAAGCCAGCCCCAGCATTTT
TRBV30	.	11	TRBJ2-7	.	CAWSQGWWEYF	TGTGCCTGGAGTCAGGGCTGGTGGGAGTACTTC
TRBV27	TRBD2	16	TRBJ2-1	.	CASSPTSGSSYNEQFF	TGTGCCAGCAGTCCCACTAGCGGTAGCTCCTACAATGAGCAGTTCTTC
TRBV6-5	TRBD1	14	TRBJ2-2	.	CASSPGQGTGELFF	TGTGCCAGCAGTCCGGGACAGGGGACCGGGGAGCTGTTTTTT
TRBV5-4	TRBD1	15	TRBJ2-3	.	CASSLVTGGTDTQYF	TGTGCCAGCAGCTTGGTGACAGGGGGGACAGATACGCAGTATTTT
TRBV6-1	.	17	TRBJ2-6	.	CASSEEVRGVGANVLTF	TGTGCCAGCAGTGAAGAGGTCCGAGGGGTAGGGGCCAACGTCCTGACTTTC
TRBV6-5	.	13	TRBJ1-6	.	CASSATQGAPLHF	TGTGCCAGCAGTGCCACACAGGGTGCACCCCTCCACTTT
TRBV28	.	16	TRBJ1-6	.	CASSLFPVLDLPPLHF	TGTGCCAGCAGTTTATTCCCGGTCTTGGACCTCCCGCCCCTCCACTTT
TRBV12-5	.	13	TRBJ2-7	.	CASGLYSGYEQYF	TGTGCTAGTGGTTTGTATTCCGGCTACGAGCAGTACTTC
TRBV7-9	.	13	TRBJ2-1	once	CATGTSNYNEQFF	TGTGCCACAGGGACGTCTAATTACAATGAGCAGTTCTTC
TRBV5-1	.	14	TRBJ1-1	.	CASSFEGWNTEAFF	TGCGCCAGCAGCTTCGAGGGTTGGAACACTGAAGCTTTCTTT
TRBV19	.	13	TRBJ1-1	.	CASSIIGDAEAFF	TGTGCCAGTAGTATAATTGGCGATGCTGAAGCTTTCTTT
TRBV13	TRBD1	13	TRBJ1-2	.	CASSLQGQGVVSF	TGTGCCAGCAGCCTCCAGGGACAGGGGGTAGTAAGCTTC
TRBV7-9	.	17	TRBJ2-1	.	CASSLRGNPELYNEQFF	TGTGCCAGCAGCTTACGGGGCAACCCCGAACTCTACAATGAGCAGTTCTTC
TRBV5-6	.	12	TRBJ2-7	.	CASSSDPYEQYF	TGTGCCAGCAGCTCCGACCCCTACGAGCAGTACTTC
TRBV11-2	.	18	TRBJ2-2	.	CASSLVVRWGLDTGELFF	TGTGCCAGCAGCTTAGTGGTGCGTTGGGGTCTAGACACCGGGGAGCTGTTTTTT